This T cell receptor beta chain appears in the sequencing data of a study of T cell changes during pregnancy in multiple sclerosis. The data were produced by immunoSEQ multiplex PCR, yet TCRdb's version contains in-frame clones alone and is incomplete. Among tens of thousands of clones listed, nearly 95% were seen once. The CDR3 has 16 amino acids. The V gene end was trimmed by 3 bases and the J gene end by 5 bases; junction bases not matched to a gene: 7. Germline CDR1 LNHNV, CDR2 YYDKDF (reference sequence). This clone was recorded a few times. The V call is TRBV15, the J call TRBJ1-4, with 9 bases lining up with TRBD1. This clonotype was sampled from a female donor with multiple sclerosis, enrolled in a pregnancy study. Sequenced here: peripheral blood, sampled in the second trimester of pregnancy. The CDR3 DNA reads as TGTGCCACCAGCAGGTCGAGCGGGACAGGGAATGAAAAACTGTTTTTT. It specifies CATSRSSGTGNEKLFF.